The 20 T cell receptor beta chains below come from one sample, sequenced in a study of cytomegalovirus exposure and HLA in healthy donors. PCR primers comprised 60 Vbeta and 13 Jbeta primers. Repertoires were generated with immunoSEQ multiplex PCR, while TCRdb's copy carries only in-frame clones and drops some. This sample has about 120,000 clones, with 6.5% to 9.5% found just once. The sample was PBMCs. The receptor set was obtained from a woman aged 40 to 50 in good health and CMV-seropositive.

This clone showed up just a few times. Additional DNA sequences in this sample encode the identical CDR3. V gene TRBV18 combines with J gene TRBJ2-7; possibly TRBD2 for D (6 bases). CDR1 and CDR2 (germline): KGHSH, LQKENI. V lost 6 bases and J 3 bases, leaving 18 bases between the germline ends. This CDR3 contains 15 residues. The CDR3 DNA is TGTGCCAGCTCCCCTGGGACTCTTGACATCTACGAGCAGTACTTC. Protein: CASSPGTLDIYEQYF.

A few counts support this clone. This chain links TRBV7-6 with TRBJ1-3; D not resolved. CDR3 length: 15 amino acids. The germline CDR1 and CDR2 sequences are SGHVS and FNYEAQ. Trimming removed 5 bases at V and 4 bases at J, with 15 bases between. The CDR3 sequence is CASSRRTGEGNTIYF. The CDR3 nucleotides are TGTGCCAGCAGCAGGCGGACTGGGGAGGGAAACACCATATATTTT.

This clone was detected a few times. The J gene is TRBJ1-4, the V gene TRBV18; D call uncertain. The CDR3 loop spans 17 amino acids. V dropped 3 bases and J dropped 0 bases, with 14 bases sitting between them. Germline CDR1 KGHSH, CDR2 LQKENI. The CDR3 sequence: CASSPSLSFATNEKLFF. Here the CDR3 DNA reads TGTGCCAGCTCACCTTCCCTCTCGTTTGCAACTAATGAAAAACTGTTTTTT.

On this clone itself: Other DNA sequences in this sample translate to the same CDR3. V usage is TRBV7-7 and J usage is TRBJ1-4, with D tentatively TRBD1 (6 bases). The V gene's germline CDR1 is SSHAT and CDR2 FNYEAQ (reference sequence). This CDR3 is built from 18 residues. The V and J ends lost 1 base and 4 bases respectively, with 19 bases between them. As DNA, the CDR3 is TGTGCCAGCAGCTTAGAGGGCAGGGGTCGCTTCTTTAATGAAAAACTGTTTTTT. This encodes CASSLEGRGRFFNEKLFF.

J is TRBJ1-1 and V is TRBV27; D not resolved. Germline CDR1 reads MNHEY; CDR2 reads SMNVEV (reference sequence). V dropped 6 bases and J dropped 5 bases, with 7 bases sitting between them. The CDR3 loop spans 11 amino acids. CDR3 residues: CASRKQTEAFF. CDR3 nucleotide sequence: TGTGCCAGCAGGAAACAAACTGAAGCTTTCTTT.

This clone was observed a few times. The rearrangement links TRBV27 to TRBJ1-6, with a weak D call TRBD1 (5 bases). The V and J ends lost 5 bases and 8 bases respectively, with 16 bases between them. Germline CDR1 and CDR2: MNHEY and SMNVEV (reference sequence). This CDR3 has 15 amino acids. The CDR3 nucleotides are TGTGCCAGCAGTGGACAAGCAGCTCCGTATTCACCCCTCCACTTT. Translating it yields CASSGQAAPYSPLHF.

This chain joins TRBV10-3 and TRBJ1-1, with 7 positions matching TRBD1. The V segment lost 2 bases and the J segment 1 base; nucleotides outside the gene matches: 10. Per germline, CDR1 ENHRY and CDR2 SYGVKD. This CDR3 spans 17 amino acids. The CDR3 sequence: CAISESRGGAGNTEAFF. Here the CDR3 DNA reads TGTGCCATCAGTGAGAGTCGAGGGGGCGCCGGGAACACTGAAGCTTTCTTT.

The rearrangement links TRBV5-4 to TRBJ2-7; the match to TRBD2 covers 12 bases. CDR3 length equals 15 residues. Trimming cost V 4 bases and J 3 bases; bases outside gene matches: 5. Germline V gene lookup returns CDR1 SGHNT and CDR2 YYREEE (reference sequence). CDR3 sequence (DNA): TGTGCCAGCAGCCCGGGACTAGCGGGCGGCTACGAGCAGTACTTC. This codes for CASSPGLAGGYEQYF.

The V and J genes are TRBV30 and TRBJ2-3, with TRBD1 matching over 11 bases. V gave up 2 bases and J gave up 4 bases; unmatched junction bases: 2. The CDR3 is made up of 14 amino acids. Germline loops: CDR1 GTSNPN, CDR2 SVGIG (reference sequence). The CDR3, as DNA: TGTGCCTGGAGTAGGGGACAGGGGGCAGATACGCAGTATTTT. Encoded protein: CAWSRGQGADTQYF.

DNA of the CDR3: TGTGCCAGCAGTTACTCGTGGACACTTGAAAACTACGAGCAGTACTTC. This codes for CASSYSWTLENYEQYF. This chain links TRBV6-5 with TRBJ2-7; perhaps TRBD1 as D (5 bases). The CDR3 is 16 residues long. Per germline, CDR1 MNHEY and CDR2 SVGAGI. V was clipped by 0 bases and J by 3 bases, with 15 bases between them.

This clone has only a few counts. The chain recombines TRBV7-6 with TRBJ2-7; TRBD1 might be the D (6 bases). Germline lookup yields CDR1 SGHVS and CDR2 FNYEAQ. The CDR3 has 13 residues. The V and J ends lost 3 bases and 5 bases respectively, with 11 bases between them. The CDR3 loop is CASSFSQGNEQYF. The CDR3 DNA is TGTGCCAGCAGCTTTTCACAGGGTAACGAGCAGTACTTC.

The rearrangement joins TRBV6-6 to TRBJ2-1, with D perhaps TRBD2 (6 bases). Trimming took 6 bases from V and 5 from J, leaving 11 bases between them. The germline CDR1 and CDR2 sequences are MNHNY and SVGAGI (reference sequence). CDR3 length equals 13 residues. The CDR3 nucleotides read TGTGCCAGCAGCCCCGGGACTCACAATGAGCAGTTCTTC. Its protein is CASSPGTHNEQFF.

This clone was recorded many times. The J gene is TRBJ2-5, the V gene TRBV28, with TRBD1 matching 10 bases. Losses at the gene ends were 6 bases for V and 4 bases for J; bases not matched to a gene: 2. Germline CDR1 is MDHEN and CDR2 is SYDVKM. The CDR3 extends over 13 amino acids. The CDR3 nucleotides are TGTGCCAGCAGCTGGGACAGGGGAGAGACCCAGTACTTC. Amino acids: CASSWDRGETQYF.

In this sample, this clone turned up a few times. The V gene is TRBV4-3, the J gene TRBJ2-1, with TRBD2 matching 11 bases. J gave up 12 bases and V 7 bases, and 14 bases lay outside the gene matches. The CDR3 consists of 15 residues. CDR1 is LGHNA and CDR2 is YSLEER in the germline V gene. CDR3 amino acids: CASNGATSGDFGQFF. CDR3 sequence (DNA): TGCGCCAGCAATGGGGCGACTAGCGGGGATTTTGGGCAGTTCTTC.

This clone occurred a few times. The chain combines TRBV9 with TRBJ1-2; TRBD1 might be the D (6 bases). The V end was cut by 0 bases, the J end by 8 bases, with 17 bases between. The germline V gene encodes CDR1 SGDLS and CDR2 YYNGEE. The CDR3 contains 15 residues. CDR3 DNA sequence: TGTGCCAGCAGCGTAGACCCGGGCAGGGGCAGGGGCTACACCTTC. Its translation: CASSVDPGRGRGYTF.

This clone was seen only a few times. The chain links TRBV30 to TRBJ1-2; D perhaps matches TRBD1 (6 bases). Deletions cut 3 bases from V and 7 bases from J, with 15 bases between. Germline V CDR1 and CDR2: GTSNPN, SVGIG (reference sequence). CDR3 length: 13 residues. The CDR3 DNA reads TGTGCCTGGAGCCAAGACAGGACCCCTGGCTACACCTTC. Translating gives CAWSQDRTPGYTF.

The chain has TRBV4-1 and TRBJ2-5; TRBD1 agrees at 10 bases. Trimming at V came to 5 bases and at J to 5 bases, leaving 8 bases not matched to a gene. This CDR3 spans 15 amino acids. Germline V gene sequence: CDR1 MGHRA, CDR2 YSYEKL. This chain's CDR3 is CASSFRDRGIETQYF. The CDR3 bases are TGCGCCAGCAGCTTTCGGGACAGGGGAATCGAGACCCAGTACTTC.

This clone was counted between two and nine times. The chain links TRBV10-3 to TRBJ1-5, with 9 bases aligning to TRBD1. The germline CDR1 and CDR2 sequences are ENHRY and SYGVKD. V shed 5 bases and J 4 bases; nucleotides not matched to a gene: 3. The CDR3 is 14 residues long. This chain's CDR3 is CAISWDRENQPQHF. CDR3 nucleotide sequence: TGTGCCATCAGTTGGGACAGGGAAAATCAGCCCCAGCATTTT.

In its sample, this clone was seen a few times. This CDR3 reads CASSQTGGDQPQHF. In nucleotides, the CDR3 is TGCGCCAGCAGCCAAACAGGGGGCGATCAGCCCCAGCATTTT. The chain links TRBV4-1 to TRBJ1-5; 9 nucleotides agree with TRBD1. The CDR3 is made up of 14 amino acids. The V and J ends lost 2 bases and 5 bases, in that order; junction bases with no gene match: 1. Germline CDR1 and CDR2: MGHRA and YSYEKL.

The DNA for the CDR3 is TGTGCCAGCAGTTACTCAACAGGAAGCTCCTACAATGAGCAGTTCTTC. Amino acids: CASSYSTGSSYNEQFF. The chain employs TRBV6-6 and TRBJ2-1; tentatively, D is TRBD1 (5 bases). Germline V lookup: CDR1 MNHNY, CDR2 SVGAGI (reference sequence). V was pared by 0 bases and J by 0 bases, with 9 bases between. The CDR3 has 16 amino acids.